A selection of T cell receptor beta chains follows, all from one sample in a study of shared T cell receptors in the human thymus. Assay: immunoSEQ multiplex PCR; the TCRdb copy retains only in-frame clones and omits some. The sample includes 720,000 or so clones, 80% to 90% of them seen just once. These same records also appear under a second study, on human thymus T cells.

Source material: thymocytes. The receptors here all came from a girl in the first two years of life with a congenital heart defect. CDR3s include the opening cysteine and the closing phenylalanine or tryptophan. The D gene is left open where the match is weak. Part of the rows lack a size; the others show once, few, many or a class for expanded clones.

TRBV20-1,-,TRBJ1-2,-,CSAPADGYTF,TGCAGTGCTCCTGCGGATGGCTACACCTTC
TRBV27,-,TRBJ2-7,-,CASSLSPNEQYF,TGTGCCAGCAGTTTGTCCCCCAACGAGCAGTACTTC
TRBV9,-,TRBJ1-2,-,CASSGALGGPPYGYTF,TGTGCCAGCAGCGGAGCCTTGGGGGGGCCCCCTTATGGCTACACCTTC
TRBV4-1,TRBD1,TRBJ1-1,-,CASSPTRGRPEAFF,TGCGCCAGCAGCCCGACAAGGGGGCGCCCTGAAGCTTTCTTT
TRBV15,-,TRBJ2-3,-,CATSRSTGPDTDTQYF,TGTGCCACCAGCAGATCGACAGGACCGGACACAGATACGCAGTATTTT
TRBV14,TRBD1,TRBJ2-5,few,CASSQDGLGTGVRETQYF,TGTGCCAGCAGCCAAGACGGTTTGGGGACAGGGGTGCGGGAGACCCAGTACTTC
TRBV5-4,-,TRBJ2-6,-,CASSATKQGTGANVLTF,TGTGCCAGCAGCGCAACAAAACAGGGCACTGGGGCCAACGTCCTGACTTTC
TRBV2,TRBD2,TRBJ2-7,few,CASRQERGSYEQYF,TGTGCCAGCAGACAGGAGCGGGGCTCCTACGAGCAGTACTTC
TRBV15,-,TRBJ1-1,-,CATSRGPPDSSRGHAEAFF,TGTGCCACCAGCAGAGGCCCCCCGGACTCTTCGAGGGGACACGCTGAAGCTTTCTTT
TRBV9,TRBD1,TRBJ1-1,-,CASSAEQGMNTEAFF,TGTGCCAGCAGCGCCGAACAGGGGATGAACACTGAAGCTTTCTTT
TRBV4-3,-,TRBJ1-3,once,CASSQSLGGISGNTIYF,TGCGCCAGCAGCCAGTCCTTGGGGGGGATCTCTGGAAACACCATATATTTT
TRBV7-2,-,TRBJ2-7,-,CASSFSPGRAKVSEQYF,TGTGCCAGCAGCTTCTCTCCAGGTCGAGCTAAGGTGAGCGAGCAGTACTTC
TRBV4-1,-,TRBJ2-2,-,CASSQDAPRDGSGELFF,TGCGCCAGCAGCCAAGATGCGCCCCGGGATGGGTCCGGGGAGCTGTTTTTT
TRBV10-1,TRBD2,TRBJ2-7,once,CATSGGKTYEQYF,TGCGCCACCTCGGGAGGGAAAACCTACGAGCAGTACTTC
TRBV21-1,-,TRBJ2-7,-,CASSKVFQGAGDEQYF,TGTGCCAGCAGCAAAGTTTTTCAGGGGGCGGGCGACGAGCAGTACTTC
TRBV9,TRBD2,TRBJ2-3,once,CASSVARWGLVGPDTQYF,TGTGCCAGCAGCGTAGCTAGGTGGGGACTAGTTGGCCCAGATACGCAGTATTTT
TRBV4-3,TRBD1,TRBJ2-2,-,CASSQGGTGNTGELFF,TGCGCCAGCAGCCAAGGTGGGACAGGGAACACCGGGGAGCTGTTTTTT
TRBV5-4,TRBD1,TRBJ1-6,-,CASSLTPGQNNSPLHF,TGTGCCAGCAGCTTGACTCCGGGACAGAATAATTCACCCCTCCACTTT
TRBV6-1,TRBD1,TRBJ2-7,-,CASSAGQGLYEQYF,TGTGCCAGCAGTGCGGGACAGGGCCTCTACGAGCAGTACTTC
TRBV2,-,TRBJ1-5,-,CASSAILNYGNQPQHF,TGTGCCAGCAGTGCCATTCTAAACTATGGCAATCAGCCCCAGCATTTT
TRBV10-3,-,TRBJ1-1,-,CAIRPREVHTEAFF,TGTGCCATCAGACCGAGGGAGGTGCACACTGAAGCTTTCTTT
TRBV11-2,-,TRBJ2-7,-,CASSFPFFADTYEQYF,TGTGCCAGCAGCTTCCCTTTTTTTGCGGATACCTACGAGCAGTACTTC
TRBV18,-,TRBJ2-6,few,CASSIFRDSGANVLTF,TGTGCCAGCTCAATCTTTCGAGACTCTGGGGCCAACGTCCTGACTTTC
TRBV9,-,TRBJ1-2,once,CASSVDQGGGYTF,TGTGCCAGCAGCGTCGACCAGGGCGGTGGCTACACCTTC
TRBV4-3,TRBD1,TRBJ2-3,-,CASSVITGTGPDTQYF,TGCGCCAGCAGCGTTATAACCGGGACAGGGCCAGATACGCAGTATTTT
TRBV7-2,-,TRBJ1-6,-,CASSLPRQVSSYNSPLHF,TGTGCCAGCAGCTTACCCAGACAGGTCTCCTCCTATAATTCACCCCTCCACTTT
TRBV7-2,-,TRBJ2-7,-,CASSFKIRGDGPYEQYF,TGTGCCAGCAGCTTCAAAATCAGGGGGGACGGCCCCTACGAGCAGTACTTC
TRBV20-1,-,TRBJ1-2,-,CSAKCGYTF,TGCAGTGCCAAATGTGGCTACACCTTC
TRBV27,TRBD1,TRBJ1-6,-,CASSLSAPPGQGTSPLHF,TGTGCCAGCAGTTTAAGTGCGCCCCCGGGACAGGGTACTTCACCCCTCCACTTT
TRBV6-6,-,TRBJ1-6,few,CASSYPREDNSPLHF,TGTGCCAGCAGTTACCCCAGGGAGGATAATTCACCCCTCCACTTT
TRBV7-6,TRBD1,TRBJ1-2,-,CASSLARQGGIEGYTF,TGTGCCAGCAGCTTAGCTAGACAGGGTGGGATTGAAGGCTACACCTTC
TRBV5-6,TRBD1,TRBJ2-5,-,CASSHLGTVVGSQYF,TGTGCCAGCAGCCACCTCGGGACAGTTGTTGGGTCCCAGTACTTC
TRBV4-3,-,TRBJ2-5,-,CASSQDGLNFHQETQYF,TGCGCCAGCAGCCAAGATGGGCTTAATTTCCACCAAGAGACCCAGTACTTC
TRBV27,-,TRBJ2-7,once,CASSFGGLRNEQYF,TGTGCCAGCAGTTTCGGGGGGCTGAGAAACGAGCAGTACTTC
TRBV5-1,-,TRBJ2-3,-,CASSLAHQGWDTDTQYF,TGCGCCAGCAGCTTGGCCCACCAGGGTTGGGACACAGATACGCAGTATTTT
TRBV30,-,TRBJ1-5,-,CAWSVWRRNQPQHF,TGTGCCTGGAGTGTTTGGAGAAGAAATCAGCCCCAGCATTTT
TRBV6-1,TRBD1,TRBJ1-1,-,CASSEALGGQGGNTEAFF,TGTGCCAGCAGTGAAGCGCTCGGGGGACAGGGAGGGAACACTGAAGCTTTCTTT
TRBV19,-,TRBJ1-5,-,CASSTRDLSNQPQHF,TGTGCCAGTAGTACGAGAGATCTTAGCAATCAGCCCCAGCATTTT
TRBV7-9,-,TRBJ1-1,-,CASSLEDLLNTEAFF,TGTGCCAGCAGCTTAGAAGACTTACTGAACACTGAAGCTTTCTTT